This T cell receptor (beta chain) was captured by sequencing in a study of blood T cell dynamics during melanoma immunotherapy. Time point of the sample: week 3, after first cycle of checkpoint inhibitor. Method: immunoSEQ multiplex PCR; TCRdb's copy keeps in-frame clones and lacks some. The table includes under 15,000 clones, 88% detected once. The CDR3 covers 14 residues. V was pared by 4 bases and J by 7 bases, with 11 bases of the junction left unmatched. Germline values: CDR1 GTSNPN, CDR2 SVGIG (reference sequence). The TCR comes from a human donor with melanoma. The material sequenced was blood, taken from a patient treated with checkpoint blockade. V and J are TRBV30 and TRBJ2-7; 9 bases align to TRBD2. CDR3 protein: CAWNRLLAGEEQYF. CDR3 nucleotide sequence: TGTGCCTGGAATAGGTTATTAGCGGGAGAGGAGCAGTACTTC. The full variable domain, with the rest looked up from reference TRBV30 and TRBJ2-7, is SQTIHQWPATLVQPVGSPLSLECTVEGTSNPNLYWYRQAAGRGLQLLFYSVGIGQISSEVPQNLSASRPQDRQFILSSKKLLLSDSGFYLCAWNRLLAGEEQYFGPGTRLTVT.